This is a list of T cell receptor beta chains from one sample in a study of beta chain features in type 1 diabetes. The assay was immunoSEQ multiplex PCR, and TCRdb's table has in-frame clones only and misses some. The sample has fewer than 550,000 clones, roughly an eighth seen once. Sequencing used naive CD4+ T cells from blood. These receptors all stem from a woman aged 18-29 years in good health. Each CDR3 is given with its conserved first and last residue. Each record gives: V gene, J gene, clone size, D gene, CDR3 DNA, CDR3 protein. D genes are given only for firm matches. Part of the rows lack a size; the others show once, few, many or a class for expanded clones.

TRBV7-2	TRBJ1-5	few	.	TGTGCCAGCAGCCTCACAAGGGTGGAGCCCCAGCATTTT	CASSLTRVEPQHF
TRBV7-7	TRBJ2-3	few	.	TGTGCCAGCAGCAAGCAGCGGACAACAGATACGCAGTATTTT	CASSKQRTTDTQYF
TRBV19	TRBJ2-6	few	.	TGTGCCAGTAGTATACAAGGGACTGGGGCCAACGTCCTGACTTTC	CASSIQGTGANVLTF
TRBV30	TRBJ1-4	.	TRBD1	TGTGCCTCTACAGGGGGTAATGAAAAACTGTTTTTT	CASTGGNEKLFF
TRBV27	TRBJ2-3	.	.	TGTGCCAGCAGCTCCCGGTCGGCCACAGATACGCAGTATTTT	CASSSRSATDTQYF
TRBV5-6	TRBJ2-4	.	.	TGTGCCAGCAGCCCCCTGCAGGGGGCCAAAAACATTCAGTACTTC	CASSPLQGAKNIQYF
TRBV11-3	TRBJ2-3	.	.	TGTGCCAGCAGCCTATCCCAGGGCGCAGATACGCAGTATTTT	CASSLSQGADTQYF
TRBV9	TRBJ2-1	.	TRBD2	TGTGCCAGCAGCGTCAGACTAGCGGGGTGGGCGTACAATGAGCAGTTCTTC	CASSVRLAGWAYNEQFF
TRBV7-9	TRBJ1-2	.	.	TGTGCCAGCAGCTGGAGGGTTGTGGATGGCTACACCTTC	CASSWRVVDGYTF
TRBV30	TRBJ2-7	few	TRBD1	TGTGCCTGGAGAAGGACAGGCCTGGGGGAGCAGTACTTC	CAWRRTGLGEQYF
TRBV9	TRBJ1-3	.	.	TGTGCCAGCAGCGTGTCCGGCTTCGGAAACACCATATATTTT	CASSVSGFGNTIYF
TRBV5-1	TRBJ2-5	.	.	TGCGCCAGCAGCTTGGTCTTGGAGACCCAGTACTTC	CASSLVLETQYF
TRBV27	TRBJ2-7	few	TRBD1	TGTGCCAGCAGTTCCTATGGGACAGGGTCCTACGAGCAGTACTTC	CASSSYGTGSYEQYF
TRBV6-5	TRBJ2-5	few	TRBD1	TGTGCCAGCAGCCGGGGACAGCAAGAGACCCAGTACTTC	CASSRGQQETQYF
TRBV4-1	TRBJ2-3	.	TRBD2	TGCGCCAGCAGCACGGGACGGGAGGGCCGTGATACGCAGTATTTT	CASSTGREGRDTQYF
TRBV28	TRBJ1-5	few	TRBD1	TGTGCCAGCAGACGGGGACAGTTGCATCAGCCCCAGCATTTT	CASRRGQLHQPQHF
TRBV5-4	TRBJ2-5	few	TRBD2	TGTGCCAGCAGCTTGGAGGCCATAGCGGGGGGGCTGGAGACCCAGTACTTC	CASSLEAIAGGLETQYF
TRBV6-6	TRBJ2-1	.	.	TGTGCCACCTCTCTGCGGGGTAACTCCTACAATGAGCAGTTCTTC	CATSLRGNSYNEQFF